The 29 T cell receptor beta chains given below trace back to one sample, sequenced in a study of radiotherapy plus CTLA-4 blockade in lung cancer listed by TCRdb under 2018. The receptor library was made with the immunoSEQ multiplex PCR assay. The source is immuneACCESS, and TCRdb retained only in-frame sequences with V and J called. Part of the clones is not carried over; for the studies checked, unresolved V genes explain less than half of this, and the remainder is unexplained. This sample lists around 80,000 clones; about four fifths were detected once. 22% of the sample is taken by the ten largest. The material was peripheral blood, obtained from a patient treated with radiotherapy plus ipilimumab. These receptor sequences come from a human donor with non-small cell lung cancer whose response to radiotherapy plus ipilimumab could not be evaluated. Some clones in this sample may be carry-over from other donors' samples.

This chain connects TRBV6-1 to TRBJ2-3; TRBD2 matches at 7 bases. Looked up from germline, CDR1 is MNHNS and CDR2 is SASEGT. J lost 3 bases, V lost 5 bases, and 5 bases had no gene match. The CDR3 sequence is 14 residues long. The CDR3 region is CASSRLAETDTQYF. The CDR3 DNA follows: TGTGCCAGCAGTCGGCTAGCGGAAACAGATACGCAGTATTTT.

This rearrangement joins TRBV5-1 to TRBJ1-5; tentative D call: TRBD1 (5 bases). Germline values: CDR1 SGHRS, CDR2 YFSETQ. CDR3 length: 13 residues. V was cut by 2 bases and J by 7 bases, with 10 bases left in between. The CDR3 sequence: CASSFSGNQPQHF. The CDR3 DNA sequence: TGCGCCAGCAGCTTCTCAGGGAACCAGCCCCAGCATTTT.

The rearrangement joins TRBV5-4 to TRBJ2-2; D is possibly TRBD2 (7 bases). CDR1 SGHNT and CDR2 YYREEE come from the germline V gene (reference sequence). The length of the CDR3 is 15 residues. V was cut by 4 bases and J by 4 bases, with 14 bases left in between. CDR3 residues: CASSEAGAVTGELFF. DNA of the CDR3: TGTGCCAGCAGCGAGGCGGGGGCGGTCACCGGGGAGCTGTTTTTT.

The CDR3 reads CASSIGQGGTETQYF. The CDR3 bases are TGTGCCAGCAGCATCGGACAGGGAGGGACAGAGACCCAGTACTTC. V and J are TRBV7-2 and TRBJ2-5; weak D call: TRBD1 (8 bases). Looked up from germline, CDR1 is SGHTA and CDR2 is FQGNSA. CDR3 size: 15 residues. V was shortened by 5 bases and J by 4 bases, with 17 bases between the two germline ends. Drawing the rest from reference TRBV7-2 and TRBJ2-5, the complete variable domain is GAGVSQSPSNKVTEKGKDVELRCDPISGHTALYWYRQSLGQGLEFLIYFQGNSAPDKSGLPSDRFSAERTGGSVSTLTIQRTQQEDSAVYLCASSIGQGGTETQYFGPGTRLLVL.

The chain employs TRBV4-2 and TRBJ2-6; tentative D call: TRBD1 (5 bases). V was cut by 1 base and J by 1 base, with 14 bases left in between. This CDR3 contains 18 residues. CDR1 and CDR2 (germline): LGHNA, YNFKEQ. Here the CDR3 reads CASSQVGRARSGANVLTF. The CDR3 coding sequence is TGTGCCAGCAGCCAAGTCGGCAGGGCACGATCTGGGGCCAACGTCCTGACTTTC.

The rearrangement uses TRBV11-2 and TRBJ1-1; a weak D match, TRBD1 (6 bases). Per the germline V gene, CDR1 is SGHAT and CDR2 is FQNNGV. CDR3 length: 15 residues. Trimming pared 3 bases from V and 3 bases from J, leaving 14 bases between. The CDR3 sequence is CASSFSPKGDTEAFF. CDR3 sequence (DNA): TGTGCCAGCAGCTTTTCTCCCAAGGGGGACACTGAAGCTTTCTTT.

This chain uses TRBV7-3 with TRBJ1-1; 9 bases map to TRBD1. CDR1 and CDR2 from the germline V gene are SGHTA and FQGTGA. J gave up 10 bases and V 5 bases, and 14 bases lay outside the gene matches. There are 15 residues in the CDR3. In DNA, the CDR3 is TGTGCCAGCAGCCCTTCCTCCCGGGACAGGGATCGAGCTTTCTTT. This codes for CASSPSSRDRDRAFF.

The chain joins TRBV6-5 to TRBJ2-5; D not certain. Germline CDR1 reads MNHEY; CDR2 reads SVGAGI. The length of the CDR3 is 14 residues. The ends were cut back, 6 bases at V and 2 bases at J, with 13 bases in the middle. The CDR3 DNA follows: TGTGCCAGCAGCTACACGGCGGTGCAAGAGACCCAGTACTTC. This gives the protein CASSYTAVQETQYF.

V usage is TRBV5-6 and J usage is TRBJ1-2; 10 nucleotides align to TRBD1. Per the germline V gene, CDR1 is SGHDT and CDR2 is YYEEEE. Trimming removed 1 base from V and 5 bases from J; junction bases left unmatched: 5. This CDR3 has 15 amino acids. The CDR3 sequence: CASSLYGTGEYGYTF. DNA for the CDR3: TGTGCCAGCAGCTTGTATGGGACAGGGGAGTATGGCTACACCTTC. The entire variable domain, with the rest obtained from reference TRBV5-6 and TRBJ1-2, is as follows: DAGVTQSPTHLIKTRGQQVTLRCSPKSGHDTVSWYQQALGQGPQFIFQYYEEEERQRGNFPDRFSGHQFPNYSSELNVNALLLGDSALYLCASSLYGTGEYGYTFGSGTRLTVV.

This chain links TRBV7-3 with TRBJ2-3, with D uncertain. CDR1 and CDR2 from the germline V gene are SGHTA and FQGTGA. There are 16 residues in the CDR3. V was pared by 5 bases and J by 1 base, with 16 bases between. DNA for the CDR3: TGTGCCAGCAGCCCCCGTCATGGGCAGGGCACAGATACGCAGTATTTT. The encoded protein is CASSPRHGQGTDTQYF.

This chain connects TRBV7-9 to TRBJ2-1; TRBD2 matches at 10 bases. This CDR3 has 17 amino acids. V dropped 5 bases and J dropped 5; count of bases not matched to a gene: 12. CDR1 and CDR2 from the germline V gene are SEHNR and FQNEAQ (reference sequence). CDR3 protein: CASSPPAGGLDNNEQFF. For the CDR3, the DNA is TGTGCCAGCAGCCCCCCAGCGGGGGGGCTTGATAACAATGAGCAGTTCTTC.

CDR3: CASSLAANTGEQYF. The CDR3 bases are TGTGCCAGCAGCTTAGCGGCGAACACGGGCGAGCAGTACTTC. This chain joins TRBV7-9 and TRBJ2-7; D remains unclear. CDR1 and CDR2 from the germline V gene are SEHNR and FQNEAQ (reference sequence). V shed 0 bases and J shed 6 bases, with 12 bases lying between them. The CDR3 runs 14 residues.

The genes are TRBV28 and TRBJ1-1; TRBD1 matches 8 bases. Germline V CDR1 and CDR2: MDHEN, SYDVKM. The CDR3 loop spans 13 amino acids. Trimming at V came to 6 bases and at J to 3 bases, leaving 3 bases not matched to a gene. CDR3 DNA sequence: TGTGCCAGCAGCCGGACAGGGTACACTGAAGCTTTCTTT. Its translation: CASSRTGYTEAFF.

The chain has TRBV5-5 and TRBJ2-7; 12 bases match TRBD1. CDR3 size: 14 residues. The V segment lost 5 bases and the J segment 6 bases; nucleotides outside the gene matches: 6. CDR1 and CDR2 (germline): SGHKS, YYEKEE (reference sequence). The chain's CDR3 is CASRGGQGASEQYF. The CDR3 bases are TGTGCCAGCAGAGGGGGACAGGGGGCTTCCGAGCAGTACTTC.

CDR3 coding DNA: TGCAGCGCTCAATGGCAGGGCGAAAAACTGTTTTTT. This codes for CSAQWQGEKLFF. This chain uses TRBV29-1 with TRBJ1-4, with D possibly TRBD1 on 5 matching bases. The CDR3 covers 12 residues. Per germline, CDR1 SQVTM and CDR2 ANQGSEA. V lost 7 bases to trimming and J lost 8 bases, with 14 bases between them.

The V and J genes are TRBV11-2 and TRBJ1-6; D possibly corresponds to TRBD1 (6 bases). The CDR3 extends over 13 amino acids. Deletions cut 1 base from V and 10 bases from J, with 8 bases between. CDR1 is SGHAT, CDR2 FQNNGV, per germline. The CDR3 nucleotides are TGTGCCAGCAGCTTAGGCAGGGGCTCACCCCTCCACTTT. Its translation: CASSLGRGSPLHF. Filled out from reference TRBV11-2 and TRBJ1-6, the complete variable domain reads EAGVAQSPRYKIIEKRQSVAFWCNPISGHATLYWYQQILGQGPKLLIQFQNNGVVDDSQLPKDRFSAERLKGVDSTLKIQPAKLEDSAVYLCASSLGRGSPLHFGNGTRLTVT.

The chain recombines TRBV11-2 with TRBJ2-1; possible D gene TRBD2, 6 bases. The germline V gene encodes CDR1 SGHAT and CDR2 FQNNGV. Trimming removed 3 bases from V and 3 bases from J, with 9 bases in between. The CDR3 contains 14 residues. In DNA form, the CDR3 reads TGTGCCAGCAGCTTTTCGGACTACTACAATGAGCAGTTCTTC. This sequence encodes CASSFSDYYNEQFF.

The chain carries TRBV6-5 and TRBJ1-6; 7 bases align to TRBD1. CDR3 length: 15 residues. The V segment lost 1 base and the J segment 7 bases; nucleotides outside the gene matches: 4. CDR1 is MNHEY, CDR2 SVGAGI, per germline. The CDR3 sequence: CASSYWRDSNSPLHF. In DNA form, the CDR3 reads TGTGCCAGCAGTTACTGGCGGGACAGCAATTCACCCCTCCACTTT.

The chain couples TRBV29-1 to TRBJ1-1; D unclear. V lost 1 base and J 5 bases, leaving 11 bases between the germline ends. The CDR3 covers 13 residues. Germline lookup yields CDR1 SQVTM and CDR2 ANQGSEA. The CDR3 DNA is TGCAGCGTTGAAGGGCAGGCTTTAACTGAAGCTTTCTTT. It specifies CSVEGQALTEAFF.

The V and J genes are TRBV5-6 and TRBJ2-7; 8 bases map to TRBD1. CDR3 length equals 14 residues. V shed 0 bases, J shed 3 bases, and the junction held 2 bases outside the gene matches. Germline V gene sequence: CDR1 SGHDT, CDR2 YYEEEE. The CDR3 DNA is TGTGCCAGCAGCTTGGAACAGGGGGACTACGAGCAGTACTTC. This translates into CASSLEQGDYEQYF. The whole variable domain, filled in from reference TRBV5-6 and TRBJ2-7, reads DAGVTQSPTHLIKTRGQQVTLRCSPKSGHDTVSWYQQALGQGPQFIFQYYEEEERQRGNFPDRFSGHQFPNYSSELNVNALLLGDSALYLCASSLEQGDYEQYFGPGTRLTVT.

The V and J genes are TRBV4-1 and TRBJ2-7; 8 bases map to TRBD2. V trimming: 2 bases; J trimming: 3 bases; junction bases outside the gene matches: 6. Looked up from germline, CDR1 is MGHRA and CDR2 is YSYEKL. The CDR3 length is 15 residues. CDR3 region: CASSQSPGTSYEQYF. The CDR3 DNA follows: TGCGCCAGCAGCCAAAGCCCCGGGACTAGCTACGAGCAGTACTTC.

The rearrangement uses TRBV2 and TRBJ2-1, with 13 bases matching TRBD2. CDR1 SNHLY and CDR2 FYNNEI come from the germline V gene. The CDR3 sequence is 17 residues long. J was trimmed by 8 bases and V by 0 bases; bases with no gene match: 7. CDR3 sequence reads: CASSEALGLAGKDEQFF. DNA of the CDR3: TGTGCCAGCAGTGAAGCGCTGGGACTAGCGGGGAAGGATGAGCAGTTCTTC. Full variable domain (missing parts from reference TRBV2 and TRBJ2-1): EPEVTQTPSHQVTQMGQEVILRCVPISNHLYFYWYRQILGQKVEFLVSFYNNEISEKSEIFDDQFSVERPDGSNFTLKIRSTKLEDSAMYFCASSEALGLAGKDEQFFGPGTRLTVL.

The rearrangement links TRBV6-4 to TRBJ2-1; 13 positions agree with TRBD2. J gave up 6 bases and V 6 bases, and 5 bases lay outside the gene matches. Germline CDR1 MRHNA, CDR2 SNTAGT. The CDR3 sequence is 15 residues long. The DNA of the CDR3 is TGTGCCAGCAGCCCCGGGACTAGCGGGGCCAATGAGCAGTTCTTC. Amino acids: CASSPGTSGANEQFF.

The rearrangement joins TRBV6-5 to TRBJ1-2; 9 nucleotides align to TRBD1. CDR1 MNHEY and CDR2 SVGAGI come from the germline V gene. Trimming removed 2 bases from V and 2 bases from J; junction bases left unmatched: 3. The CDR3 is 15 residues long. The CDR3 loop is CASSYIGQGNYGYTF. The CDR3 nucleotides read TGTGCCAGCAGTTACATCGGACAGGGGAACTATGGCTACACCTTC.

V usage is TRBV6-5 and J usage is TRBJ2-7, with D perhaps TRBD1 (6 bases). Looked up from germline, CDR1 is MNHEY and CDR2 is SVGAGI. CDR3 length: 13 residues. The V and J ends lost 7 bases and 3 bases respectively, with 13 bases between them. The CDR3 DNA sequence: TGTGCCAGCATTATGACAGGATACTACGAGCAGTACTTC. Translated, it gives CASIMTGYYEQYF.

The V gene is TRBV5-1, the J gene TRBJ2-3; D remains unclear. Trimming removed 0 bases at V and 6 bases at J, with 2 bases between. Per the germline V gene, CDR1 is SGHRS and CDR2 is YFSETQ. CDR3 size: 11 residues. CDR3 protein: CASSLADTQYF. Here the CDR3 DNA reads TGCGCCAGCAGCTTGGCGGATACGCAGTATTTT.

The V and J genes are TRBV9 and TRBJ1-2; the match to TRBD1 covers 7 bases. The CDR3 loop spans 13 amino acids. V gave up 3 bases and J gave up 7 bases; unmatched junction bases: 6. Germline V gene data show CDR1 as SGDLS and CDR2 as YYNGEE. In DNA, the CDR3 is TGTGCCAGCAGCGCTCGGACAGGTGGTGGCTACACCTTC. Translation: CASSARTGGGYTF.

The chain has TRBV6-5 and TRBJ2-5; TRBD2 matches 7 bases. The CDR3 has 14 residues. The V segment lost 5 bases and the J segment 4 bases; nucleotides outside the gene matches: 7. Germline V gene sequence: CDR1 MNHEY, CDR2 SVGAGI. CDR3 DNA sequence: TGTGCCAGCAGTCTGTCTCTAGCGGTAGAGACCCAGTACTTC. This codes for CASSLSLAVETQYF.

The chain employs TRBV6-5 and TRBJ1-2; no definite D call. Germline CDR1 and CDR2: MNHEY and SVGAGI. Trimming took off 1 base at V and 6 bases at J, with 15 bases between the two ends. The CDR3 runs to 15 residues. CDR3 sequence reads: CASSYYKGSKDGYTF. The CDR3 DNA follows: TGTGCCAGCAGTTACTACAAAGGGAGTAAGGATGGCTACACCTTC.